This TCR beta chain appears in the sequencing data of a study of blood T cell repertoires in COVID-19. In the study overall: Samples representing acute and convalescent COVID-19 were sourced from the United States, Italy and Spain. The cDNA or gDNA used as material had been derived from T cells, B-cell-depleted T cells, or PBMCs.

CDR3 size: 15 residues. Trimming removed 4 bases from V and 3 bases from J, with 13 bases in between. Germline V gene data show CDR1 as LNHDA and CDR2 as SQIVND (reference sequence). In the original analysis: Reference gene primer amplification gave estimated nucleated cell counts. Sequencing was performed with immunoSEQ multiplex PCR; in TCRdb, only in-frame clones are kept and a portion is missing. V, J and clone size reflect that table, while D and trimming were determined from the DNA. The data contain 25,000 to 30,000 clones, 85% to 95% of them singletons. The clonotype originates from a human donor with active COVID-19. The donor label of this sample is uncertain. Sequencing used peripheral blood. V usage is TRBV19 and J usage is TRBJ1-5; D is perhaps TRBD1 (6 bases). This CDR3 is CASSSYYRANQPQHF. Here the CDR3 DNA reads TGTGCCAGTAGTAGTTACTACAGGGCCAATCAGCCCCAGCATTTT.